This record concerns one T cell receptor (beta chain) sequence. Its binding antigen is unknown. The sample holds no much larger clone one base away, and base qualities are not on file. This record comes from a study of molecular identifiers for immune sequencing clone quantification (dated by TCRdb to the late 2010s). For the wider study: For a replicate experiment, the RNA from either around 20,000 or 100,000 naive CD8 T cells was divided into five aliquots, and four of those aliquots went on to sequencing. CD8 T cells were used in a methods study to benchmark molecular-identifier clustering-based TCR repertoire sequencing (MIDCIRS) and TCR RNA copy counting.

Libraries of naive CD8 T cells were generated from roughly 20,000 to 1,000,000 sorted cells, with 10%, 30% or 50% of the purified RNA used. On a BD FACSAria II, naive CD8 T cells were FACS-sorted as CD8+CD4-CCR7+CD45RA+ and collected into RLT Plus buffer. Detection sensitivity was tested by spiking Jurkat RNA equal to roughly nine TCR copies' worth into samples containing roughly 17,000-1,000,000 naive CD8 T cells. Enrichment of CD8 T cells was performed with RosetteSep CD8+ T Cell Enrichment Cocktail and Ficoll-Paque, after which ACK red cell lysis was carried out. For CDR1 and CDR2, the germline V gene lists SGHAT and FQNNGV. From its cysteine to its phenylalanine, the CDR3 spans 14 amino acids. The only DNA kept is the CDR3, 42 bases in frame from the first base. Trimming costs V 1 base and J 1 base, and their ends lie 8 bases apart. Libraries were prepared through PCR. For sequencing, a NextSeq 500 was employed. Bulk TCR libraries were generated as previously described, with the TCR primers listed in Table S5 used. The Qiagen AllPrep DNA/RNA kit was used to purify total RNA. Before analysis, reads from multiple sequencing runs of the same library were pooled. As for how the authors treated the data: Reads were retained only if the reads had an exact TCR constant sequence, and the retained reads were trimmed to 150 nt and grouped according to their 12-nt molecular barcodes. Reads within each barcode group were sub-clustered using a 15% Levenshtein threshold, and quality-weighted consensus sequences were constructed for each RNA molecule. Non-functional sequences were removed, as were lower-count sequences one edit away from another. Barcode sub-clusters with fewer than 20% of the maximum read count were removed, based on fitting two negative binomial distributions. TCRdb reprocessing: public reads trimmed at Q25 with fastp, clones called with MiXCR, in-frame beta chains kept. Rows with a matching CDR3 protein are joined into one entry that keeps the most common DNA and genes. The V and J calls were determined by TCRdb, not by the authors. The sample has hundreds of thousands of distinct CDR3 sequences on record, 25% of them singletons. The top ten clonotypes cover about 0.81% of the sample.

Results and caveats for the whole study, not just this receptor: A single cell's worth of spiked-in Jurkat TCR RNA was reported detectable even among one million naive CD8 T cells. In CMV-specific effector cells, clones with more than 20 RNA copies accounted for over 97% of molecules, whereas in naive cells such clones accounted for under 1%. Modeling gave 3 to 3.5 recovered TCR RNA copies per cell versus roughly 10 by digital PCR, implying approximately 32% capture efficiency. Highly expanded clone sizes could be underestimated if identical TCR molecules share a barcode. When barcode sub-clustering was left out, chimeric consensus sequences inflated TCR diversity, with chimeras reaching as high as 47%. The naive libraries included spiked-in Jurkat TCR RNA (more than nine copies' worth), and this Jurkat TCR RNA is not part of the donor repertoire.

The clonotype was recovered from a human donor in good health. Some libraries in this study had Jurkat cell RNA spiked in. The chain couples TRBV11-2 to TRBJ2-7; there is no confident call for the D gene. Sequenced: naive CD8+ T cells from blood, with Jurkat cell RNA spiked in. According to the study, the label for this sample's cell subset or site signals: FACS-sorted CD8+CD4-CCR7+CD45RA+ naive T cells. CDR3 sequence: CASSLVYLSYEQYF. Read as DNA, the sequence is TGTGCCAGCAGCTTAGTGTACCTATCCTACGAGCAGTACTTC.